These 10 T cell receptor beta chains originate from one sample sequenced in a study of regulatory T cells in long-lasting Graves disease. Time point indicated: newly diagnosed GD, antithyroid drugs for less than 3 months. RNA extracted from PBMCs served as the sequencing template. Assembly of TCR beta libraries relied on iRepertoire HTBI primers together with Arm-PCR of CDR3 regions. TCRdb redid the calling of the multiplex PCR reads with MiXCR, one entry per CDR3 protein. The table shows about 500,000 distinct CDR3 sequences, with around 12% occurring only once. The sample was also linked to a second study, of T cells in Graves' hyperthyroidism and ophthalmopathy.

The sample was peripheral blood mononuclear cells (PBMCs), taken at new diagnosis, from a patient treated with antithyroid drugs. The source is a woman under 40 with Graves disease.

This clonotype was seen at least ten times. This sequence joins TRBV19 and TRBJ1-4; D is possibly TRBD1 (6 bases). The CDR3 is 15 amino acids. The V and J ends lost 6 bases and 7 bases respectively, with 18 bases between them. Germline values: CDR1 LNHDA, CDR2 SQIVND (reference sequence). The CDR3 sequence is CASRKQQGRTEKLFF. The DNA of the CDR3 is TGTGCCAGTAGAAAACAACAGGGACGTACTGAAAAACTGTTTTTT.

This clonotype was counted between two and nine times. The rearrangement uses TRBV2 and TRBJ1-4; D ambiguous. Trimming removed 2 bases from V and 3 bases from J, with 13 bases in between. CDR3 size: 16 residues. CDR1 is SNHLY, CDR2 FYNNEI, per germline. The CDR3 sequence: CASSEFAGSSNEKLFF. CDR3 sequence (DNA): TGTGCCAGCAGTGAATTCGCAGGTTCGTCTAATGAAAAACTGTTTTTT.

This chain links TRBV6-1 with TRBJ1-2; maybe TRBD1 (5 bases). CDR3 length equals 14 residues. The germline V gene has CDR1 MNHNS and CDR2 SASEGT. Trimming stripped 4 bases from V and 2 bases from J, with 11 bases between. The CDR3 sequence is CASSGLTVNYGYTF. Here the CDR3 DNA reads TGTGCCAGCAGTGGATTGACAGTCAACTATGGCTACACCTTC.

V usage is TRBV3-1 and J usage is TRBJ1-5, with a tentative D call TRBD1 (5 bases). The CDR3 spans 13 residues. Germline lookup yields CDR1 LGHDT and CDR2 YNNKEL (reference sequence). The V gene lost 1 base and the J gene lost 9 bases, with 10 bases spanning the gap. CDR3 in amino acids: CASSQAGPGPQHF. The CDR3 DNA reads TGTGCCAGCAGCCAAGCGGGGCCAGGGCCCCAGCATTTT.

V and J are TRBV12-3 or TRBV12-4 and TRBJ1-2, with 10 bases matching TRBD1. The length of the CDR3 is 14 residues. J lost 6 bases, V lost 4 bases, and 5 bases had no gene match. The CDR3 bases are TGTGCCAGCAGTTCTTGGACAGGGGGACATGGCTACACCTTC. This codes for CASSSWTGGHGYTF.

The table lists this clonotype with many counts. This chain links TRBV5-1 with TRBJ1-2; D possibly corresponds to TRBD1 (6 bases). Trimming stripped 0 bases from V and 4 bases from J, with 25 bases between. From germline, CDR1 is SGHRS and CDR2 YFSETQ. The CDR3 extends over 19 amino acids. CDR3 loop: CASSLVFPPGAPRFYGYTF. As DNA, the CDR3 is TGCGCCAGCAGCTTGGTATTCCCTCCAGGGGCCCCGAGGTTCTATGGCTACACCTTC.

This clonotype was counted many times. This chain uses TRBV27 with TRBJ1-5, with unresolved D. The germline V and J ends were trimmed by 8 bases and 6 bases, with 17 bases remaining between them. The length of the CDR3 is 14 residues. Germline lookup yields CDR1 MNHEY and CDR2 SMNVEV (reference sequence). Here the CDR3 reads CASGPGRVSQPQHF. In DNA, the CDR3 is TGTGCCAGCGGCCCAGGACGGGTCAGTCAGCCCCAGCATTTT.

This clonotype was picked up many times. The CDR3 DNA reads TGTGCCAGCAGTTTAGCTCAGGGTGGAACAGTGTGGGACAATGAGCAGTTCTTC. This encodes CASSLAQGGTVWDNEQFF. The chain links TRBV28 to TRBJ2-1; possible D gene TRBD1, 5 bases. With 2 bases removed from V and 5 bases from J, the gap between germline ends came to 22 bases. CDR3 size: 18 residues. From germline, CDR1 is MDHEN and CDR2 SYDVKM.

This clonotype turned up a few times. The chain couples TRBV19 to TRBJ2-7, with 10 bases aligning to TRBD2. The CDR3 extends over 19 amino acids. After removal of 3 bases from V and 2 bases from J, the junction contained 16 bases not matched to a gene. CDR1 and CDR2 from the germline V gene are LNHDA and SQIVND (reference sequence). In DNA form, the CDR3 reads TGTGCCAGTAGTATTGAGGGAAGTAGCGGGAGGATTAGGCCCTACGAGCAGTACTTC. Translated: CASSIEGSSGRIRPYEQYF.

The chain couples TRBV6-1 to TRBJ2-7; D unclear. Germline lookup yields CDR1 MNHNS and CDR2 SASEGT. The CDR3 runs 12 residues. Trimming took off 11 bases at V and 3 bases at J, with 14 bases between the two ends. The CDR3 spells CASETNNYEQYF. In nucleotides, the CDR3 is TGTGCCTCAGAGACAAATAACTACGAGCAGTACTTC.